This T cell receptor beta chain emerged from a study of graft-versus-host responses after intestinal transplantation. Study-wide findings and caveats: Allografts of patients with graft-donor T cell macrochimerism showed high graft-versus-host to host-versus-graft clone ratios.

This CDR3 region has 15 residues. Germline assignment: CDR1 KGHSH and CDR2 LQKENI. Trimming took 6 bases from V and 10 from J; bases not matched to a gene: 11. TCRdb's copy holds only in-frame clones and misses some; the assay was immunoSEQ multiplex PCR. The data contain tens of thousands of clones, just under 95% of them singletons. As concerns this clone: The antigen is undetermined.

Sequenced here: PBMCs, sampled roughly 760 days after a first intestinal transplant, on the day of a second. The V call is TRBV18, the J call TRBJ2-1; 11 bases align to TRBD2. This TCR came from a human patient who received an intestinal transplant, so some T cells may come from the graft donor. This CDR3 reads CASSLTSGSLFEQFF. CDR3 nucleotides: TGTGCCAGCTCGCTTACTAGCGGGAGTTTGTTCGAGCAGTTCTTC.